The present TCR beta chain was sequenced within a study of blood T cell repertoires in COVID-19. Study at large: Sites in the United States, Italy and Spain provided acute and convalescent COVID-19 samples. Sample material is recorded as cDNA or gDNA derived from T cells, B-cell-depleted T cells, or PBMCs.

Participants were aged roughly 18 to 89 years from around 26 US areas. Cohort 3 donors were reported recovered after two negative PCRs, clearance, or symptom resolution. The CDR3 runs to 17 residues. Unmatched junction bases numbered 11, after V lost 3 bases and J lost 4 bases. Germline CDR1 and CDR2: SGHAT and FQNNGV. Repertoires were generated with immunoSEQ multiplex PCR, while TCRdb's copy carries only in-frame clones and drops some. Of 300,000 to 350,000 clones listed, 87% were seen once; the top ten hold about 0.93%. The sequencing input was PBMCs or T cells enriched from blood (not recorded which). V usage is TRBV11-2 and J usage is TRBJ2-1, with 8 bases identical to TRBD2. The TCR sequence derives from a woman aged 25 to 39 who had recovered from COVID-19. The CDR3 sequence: CASSLGLGEAVYNEQFF. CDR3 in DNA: TGTGCCAGCAGCTTGGGACTAGGTGAGGCCGTATACAATGAGCAGTTCTTC.